This T cell receptor (beta chain) comes out of a study of OX40 agonist ivuxolimab in advanced cancers. Study as a whole: At approximately 83% male, the cohort had a mean age of around 56 years, ranging from about 20 to 80. Earlier treatment with anti-PD-1, anti-PD-L1 or anti-CTLA-4 was permitted, and 35% to 45% had received some.

Autoimmune disease history or systemic immunosuppression excluded patients. The CDR3 covers 16 residues. Looked up from germline, CDR1 is SGHDT and CDR2 is YYEEEE. The trim removed 0 bases at V and 0 bases at J, leaving 2 bases unmatched. Produced via immunoSEQ multiplex PCR; TCRdb's table is partial and in-frame only. The table shows approximately 77,000 clones, with 84% occurring only once. The chain links TRBV5-6 to TRBJ1-5; TRBD1 matches 8 bases. The source is an adult with an advanced solid tumor such as melanoma, head and neck, liver or kidney cancer. The sequencing used CD4+ or CD8+ T cells sorted from blood, collected in a trial of the OX40 agonist ivuxolimab. CDR3 sequence reads: CASSLAGQGSNQPQHF. DNA for the CDR3: TGTGCCAGCAGCTTGGCAGGACAGGGTAGCAATCAGCCCCAGCATTTT.